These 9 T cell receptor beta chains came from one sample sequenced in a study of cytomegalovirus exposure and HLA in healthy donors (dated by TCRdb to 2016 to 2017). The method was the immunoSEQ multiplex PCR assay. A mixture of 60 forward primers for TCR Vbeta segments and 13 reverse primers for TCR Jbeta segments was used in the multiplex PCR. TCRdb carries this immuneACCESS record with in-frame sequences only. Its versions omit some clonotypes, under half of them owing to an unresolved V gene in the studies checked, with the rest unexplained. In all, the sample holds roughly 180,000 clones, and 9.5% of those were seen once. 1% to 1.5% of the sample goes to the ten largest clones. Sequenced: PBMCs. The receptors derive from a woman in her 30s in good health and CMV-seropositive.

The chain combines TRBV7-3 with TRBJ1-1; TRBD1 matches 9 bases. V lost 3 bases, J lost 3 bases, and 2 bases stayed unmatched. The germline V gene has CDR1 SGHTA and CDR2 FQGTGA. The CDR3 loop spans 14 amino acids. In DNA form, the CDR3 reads TGTGCCAGCAGCTTGACAGGGGGGCACACTGAAGCTTTCTTT. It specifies CASSLTGGHTEAFF.

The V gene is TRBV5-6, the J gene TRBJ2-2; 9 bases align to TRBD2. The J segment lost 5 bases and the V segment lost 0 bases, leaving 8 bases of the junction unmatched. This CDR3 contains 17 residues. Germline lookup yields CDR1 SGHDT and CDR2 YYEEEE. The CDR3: CASSLALAGRWTGELFF. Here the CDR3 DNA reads TGTGCCAGCAGCTTGGCGCTAGCGGGAAGGTGGACCGGGGAGCTGTTTTTT.

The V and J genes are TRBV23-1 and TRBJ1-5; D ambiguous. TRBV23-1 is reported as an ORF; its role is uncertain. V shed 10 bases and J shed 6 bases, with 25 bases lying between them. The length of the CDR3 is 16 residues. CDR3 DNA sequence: TGCGCCATCACTCCATACGAGGCGGCACAACGTCAGCCCCAGCATTTT. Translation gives CAITPYEAAQRQPQHF.

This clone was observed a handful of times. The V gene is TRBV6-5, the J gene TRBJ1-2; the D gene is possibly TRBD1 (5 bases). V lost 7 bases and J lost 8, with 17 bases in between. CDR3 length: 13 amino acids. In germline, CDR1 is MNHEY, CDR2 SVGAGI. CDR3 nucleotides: TGTGCCAGCACTAAAGGGGTGTCTGGCGGCTACACCTTC. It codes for CASTKGVSGGYTF.

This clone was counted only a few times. CDR3 amino acids: CSVWGQNTEAFF. DNA of the CDR3: TGCAGCGTTTGGGGACAGAACACTGAAGCTTTCTTT. This chain joins TRBV29-1 and TRBJ1-1; D perhaps matches TRBD1 (6 bases). Germline assignment: CDR1 SQVTM and CDR2 ANQGSEA. The CDR3 totals 12 residues. Trimming pared 5 bases from V and 1 base from J, leaving 8 bases between. The full variable domain, completed using reference TRBV29-1 and TRBJ1-1, is SAVISQKPSRDICQRGTSLTIQCQVDSQVTMMFWYRQQPGQSLTLIATANQGSEATYESGFVIDKFPISRPNLTFSTLTVSNMSPEDSSIYLCSVWGQNTEAFFGQGTRLTVV.

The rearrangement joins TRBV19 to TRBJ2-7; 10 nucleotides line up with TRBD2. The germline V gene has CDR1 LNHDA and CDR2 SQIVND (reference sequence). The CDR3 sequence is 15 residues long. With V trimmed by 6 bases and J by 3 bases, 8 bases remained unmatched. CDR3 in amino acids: CASSAGASGGYEQYF. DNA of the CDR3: TGTGCCAGTAGCGCAGGGGCTAGCGGGGGCTACGAGCAGTACTTC. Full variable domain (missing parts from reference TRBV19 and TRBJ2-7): DGGITQSPKYLFRKEGQNVTLSCEQNLNHDAMYWYRQDPGQGLRLIYYSQIVNDFQKGDIAEGYSVSREKKESFPLTVTSAQKNPTAFYLCASSAGASGGYEQYFGPGTRLTVT.

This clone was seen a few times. The CDR3 coding sequence is TGTGCCAGCAGCAAGAGGCCTAGCGGCACAGATACGCAGTATTTT. Translated, it gives CASSKRPSGTDTQYF. The chain has TRBV9 and TRBJ2-3; D may be TRBD2 (6 bases). V shed 4 bases and J shed 1 base, with 13 bases lying between them. This CDR3 has 15 residues. Germline loops: CDR1 SGDLS, CDR2 YYNGEE.

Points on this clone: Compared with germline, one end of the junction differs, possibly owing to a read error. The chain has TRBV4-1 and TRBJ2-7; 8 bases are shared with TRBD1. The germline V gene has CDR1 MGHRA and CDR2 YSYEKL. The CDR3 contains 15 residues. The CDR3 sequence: CASSQGQGRVNEQYF. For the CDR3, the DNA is TGCGCCAGCAGTCAAGGACAGGGAAGGGTGAACGAGCAGTACTTC.

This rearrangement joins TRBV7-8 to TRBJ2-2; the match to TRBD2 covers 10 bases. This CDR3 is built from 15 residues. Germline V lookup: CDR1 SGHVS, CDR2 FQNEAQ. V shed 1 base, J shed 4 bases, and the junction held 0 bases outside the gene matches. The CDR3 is CASSLGTSGTGELFF. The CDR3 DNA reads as TGTGCCAGCAGCTTAGGGACTAGCGGCACCGGGGAGCTGTTTTTT. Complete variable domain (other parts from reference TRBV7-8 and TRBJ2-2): GAGVSQSPRYKVAKRGQDVALRCDPISGHVSLFWYQQALGQGPEFLTYFQNEAQLDKSGLPSDRFFAERPEGSVSTLKIQRTQQEDSAVYLCASSLGTSGTGELFFGEGSRLTVL.